The clone carrying this T cell receptor (beta chain) has a count of ten or more. Its cognate antigen is unknown. The sample originates from a study of identical twins. The study's findings and limits: Zero-insertion analyses were open to partial confounding by invariant MAIT and iNKT cells. Abundant beta clonotypes from cord blood had fewer insertions, unlike memory repertoires, which showed none.

Trimming removed 3 bases at V and 1 base at J, with 12 bases between. CDR1 and CDR2 (germline): DFQATT, SNEGSKA (reference sequence). The CDR3 consists of 14 residues. TCRdb fed the 5' RACE reads into MiXCR, producing one record per CDR3 protein. Among about 280,000 distinct CDR3 sequences, under 9% were seen once, and the ten largest hold about 2.1%. The same data also contributed to another study, on yellow fever vaccine responses in identical twins.

The clonotype originates from a woman between 18 and 29 years old in good health. Material for sequencing was memory (CD45RO+) T cells sorted from blood. The V and J genes are TRBV20-1 and TRBJ1-1; D not certain. CDR3 residues: CSASFEGQNTEAFF. CDR3 DNA sequence: TGCAGTGCTAGTTTTGAAGGGCAGAACACTGAAGCTTTCTTT.